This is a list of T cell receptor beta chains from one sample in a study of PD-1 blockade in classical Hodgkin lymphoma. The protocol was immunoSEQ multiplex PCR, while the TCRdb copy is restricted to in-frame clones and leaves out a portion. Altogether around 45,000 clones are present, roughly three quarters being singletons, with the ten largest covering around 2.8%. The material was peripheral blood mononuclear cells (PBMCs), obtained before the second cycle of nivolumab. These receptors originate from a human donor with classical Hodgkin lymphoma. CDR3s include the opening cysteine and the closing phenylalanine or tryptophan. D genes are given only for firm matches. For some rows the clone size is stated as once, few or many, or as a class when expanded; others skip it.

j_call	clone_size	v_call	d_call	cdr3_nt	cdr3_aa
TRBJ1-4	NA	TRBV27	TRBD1	TGTGCCAGCAGTGGACGGGACAGGGTTCAATCCTATGAAAAACTGTTTTTT	CASSGRDRVQSYEKLFF
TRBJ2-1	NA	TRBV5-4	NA	TGTGCCAGCAGAATCGACGGGACCTCCTACAATGAGCAGTTCTTC	CASRIDGTSYNEQFF
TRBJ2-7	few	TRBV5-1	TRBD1	TGCGCCAGCAGGGGACAGGGGAGCTCCTACGAGCAGTACTTC	CASRGQGSSYEQYF
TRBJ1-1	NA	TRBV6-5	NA	TGTGCCAGCAGTTACTCGCGGAGTCGGGGGAGTACTGAAGCTTTCTTT	CASSYSRSRGSTEAFF
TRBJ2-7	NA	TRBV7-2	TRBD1	TGTGCCAGCAGTCCGGGACAGGGGCAGGCCTACGAGCAGTACTTC	CASSPGQGQAYEQYF
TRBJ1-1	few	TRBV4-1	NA	TGCGCCAGCAGCCAAGTGCAGGGTGGGGGCACTGAAGCTTTCTTT	CASSQVQGGGTEAFF
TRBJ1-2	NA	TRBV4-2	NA	TGTGCCAGCAGCCACACCTCAAAACCGACAGTGAACTATGGCTACACCTTC	CASSHTSKPTVNYGYTF
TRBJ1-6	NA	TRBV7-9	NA	TGTGCCAGCAGCGCTCCCCCGGGACCTAATTCACCCCTCCACTTT	CASSAPPGPNSPLHF
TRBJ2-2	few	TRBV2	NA	TGTGCCAGCAGCTACCTAGAGATGAACACCGGGGAGCTGTTTTTT	CASSYLEMNTGELFF
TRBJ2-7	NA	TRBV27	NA	TGTGCCAGCAGCCCGTCGGGGTACGAGCAGTACTTC	CASSPSGYEQYF
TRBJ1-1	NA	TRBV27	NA	TGTGCCAGCAGTTTATCATACCATGGACGGCATGAAGCTTTCTTT	CASSLSYHGRHEAFF
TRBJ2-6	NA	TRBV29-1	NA	TGCAGCGTTGAGTCATTAGGACACCTCTCTGGGGCCAACGTCCTGACTTTC	CSVESLGHLSGANVLTF
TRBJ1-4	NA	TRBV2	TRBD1	TGTGCCAGCAGTGAGATAGAAACCGTTGACAGGGGAATTCAAAAACTGTTTTTT	CASSEIETVDRGIQKLFF
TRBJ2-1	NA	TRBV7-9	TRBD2	TGTGCCAGCAGCTTGGGGCTGAGGGAACTAGCGGGGTACAATGAGCAGTTCTTC	CASSLGLRELAGYNEQFF
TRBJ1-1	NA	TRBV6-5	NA	TGTGCCAGCAGTTACTCTCGGTGGACTGAAGCTTTCTTT	CASSYSRWTEAFF
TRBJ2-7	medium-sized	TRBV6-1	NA	TGTGCCAGCAGTGAACGACTGGGGGGCCGCTACGAGCAGTACTTC	CASSERLGGRYEQYF
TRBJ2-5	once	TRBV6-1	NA	TGTGCCAGCTCGGAAGGGGCCAAAGAGACCCAGTACTTC	CASSEGAKETQYF
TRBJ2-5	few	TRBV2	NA	TGTGCCAGCAGTGAAGGGATGCTCCGGGAGACCCAGTACTTC	CASSEGMLRETQYF
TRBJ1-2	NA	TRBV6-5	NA	TGTGCCAGCAGTTACTCGGGGGGGCCTTGGGGCTACACCTTC	CASSYSGGPWGYTF
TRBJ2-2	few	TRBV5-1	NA	TGCGCCAGCAGGTGGAGCGGGAACACCGGGGAGCTGTTTTTT	CASRWSGNTGELFF
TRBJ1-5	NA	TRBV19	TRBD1	TGTGCCAGTAGTTCAGAACAGGGGAATCAGCCCCAGCATTTT	CASSSEQGNQPQHF
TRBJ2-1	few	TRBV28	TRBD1	TGTGCCATCAGACTTGAGACAGGGGTAACCAATGAGCAGTTCTTC	CAIRLETGVTNEQFF
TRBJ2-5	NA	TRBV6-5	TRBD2	TGTGCCAGCAGTTACTCGGTGACTAGCGGGGGCAAGACCCAGTACTTC	CASSYSVTSGGKTQYF
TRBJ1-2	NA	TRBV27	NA	TGTGCCAGCAGTTTATCGGGGGGCCGGGGCTACACCTTC	CASSLSGGRGYTF
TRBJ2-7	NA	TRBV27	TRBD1	TGTGCCAGCAGTTTCGGACAGGGGGCCGAGCAGTACTTC	CASSFGQGAEQYF
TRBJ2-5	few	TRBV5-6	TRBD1	TGTGCCAGCAGCCCGACAGGGGGCGCAGAGACCCAGTACTTC	CASSPTGGAETQYF
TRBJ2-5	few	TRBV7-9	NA	TGTGCCAGCAGCAATTTCAACGAGGGGAAAGAGACCCAGTACTTC	CASSNFNEGKETQYF
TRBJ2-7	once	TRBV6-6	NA	TGTGCCAGCAGTTACTCCGACTGGGGCGAGCAGTACTTC	CASSYSDWGEQYF
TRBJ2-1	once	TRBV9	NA	TGTGCCAGCAGCGTAGTACCCGGAGGTTCTAGTTACAATGAGCAGTTCTTC	CASSVVPGGSSYNEQFF
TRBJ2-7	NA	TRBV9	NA	TGTGCCAGCAGCGTAGAGTCCCGGGGCGAGCAGTACTTC	CASSVESRGEQYF
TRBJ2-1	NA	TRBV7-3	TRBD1	TGTGCCAGCAGCCCGCTACAGGGGTTCTCCTACAATGAGCAGTTCTTC	CASSPLQGFSYNEQFF
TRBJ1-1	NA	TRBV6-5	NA	TGTGCCAGCAGTTACTCAACAGGGTTGAACACTGAAGCTTTCTTT	CASSYSTGLNTEAFF